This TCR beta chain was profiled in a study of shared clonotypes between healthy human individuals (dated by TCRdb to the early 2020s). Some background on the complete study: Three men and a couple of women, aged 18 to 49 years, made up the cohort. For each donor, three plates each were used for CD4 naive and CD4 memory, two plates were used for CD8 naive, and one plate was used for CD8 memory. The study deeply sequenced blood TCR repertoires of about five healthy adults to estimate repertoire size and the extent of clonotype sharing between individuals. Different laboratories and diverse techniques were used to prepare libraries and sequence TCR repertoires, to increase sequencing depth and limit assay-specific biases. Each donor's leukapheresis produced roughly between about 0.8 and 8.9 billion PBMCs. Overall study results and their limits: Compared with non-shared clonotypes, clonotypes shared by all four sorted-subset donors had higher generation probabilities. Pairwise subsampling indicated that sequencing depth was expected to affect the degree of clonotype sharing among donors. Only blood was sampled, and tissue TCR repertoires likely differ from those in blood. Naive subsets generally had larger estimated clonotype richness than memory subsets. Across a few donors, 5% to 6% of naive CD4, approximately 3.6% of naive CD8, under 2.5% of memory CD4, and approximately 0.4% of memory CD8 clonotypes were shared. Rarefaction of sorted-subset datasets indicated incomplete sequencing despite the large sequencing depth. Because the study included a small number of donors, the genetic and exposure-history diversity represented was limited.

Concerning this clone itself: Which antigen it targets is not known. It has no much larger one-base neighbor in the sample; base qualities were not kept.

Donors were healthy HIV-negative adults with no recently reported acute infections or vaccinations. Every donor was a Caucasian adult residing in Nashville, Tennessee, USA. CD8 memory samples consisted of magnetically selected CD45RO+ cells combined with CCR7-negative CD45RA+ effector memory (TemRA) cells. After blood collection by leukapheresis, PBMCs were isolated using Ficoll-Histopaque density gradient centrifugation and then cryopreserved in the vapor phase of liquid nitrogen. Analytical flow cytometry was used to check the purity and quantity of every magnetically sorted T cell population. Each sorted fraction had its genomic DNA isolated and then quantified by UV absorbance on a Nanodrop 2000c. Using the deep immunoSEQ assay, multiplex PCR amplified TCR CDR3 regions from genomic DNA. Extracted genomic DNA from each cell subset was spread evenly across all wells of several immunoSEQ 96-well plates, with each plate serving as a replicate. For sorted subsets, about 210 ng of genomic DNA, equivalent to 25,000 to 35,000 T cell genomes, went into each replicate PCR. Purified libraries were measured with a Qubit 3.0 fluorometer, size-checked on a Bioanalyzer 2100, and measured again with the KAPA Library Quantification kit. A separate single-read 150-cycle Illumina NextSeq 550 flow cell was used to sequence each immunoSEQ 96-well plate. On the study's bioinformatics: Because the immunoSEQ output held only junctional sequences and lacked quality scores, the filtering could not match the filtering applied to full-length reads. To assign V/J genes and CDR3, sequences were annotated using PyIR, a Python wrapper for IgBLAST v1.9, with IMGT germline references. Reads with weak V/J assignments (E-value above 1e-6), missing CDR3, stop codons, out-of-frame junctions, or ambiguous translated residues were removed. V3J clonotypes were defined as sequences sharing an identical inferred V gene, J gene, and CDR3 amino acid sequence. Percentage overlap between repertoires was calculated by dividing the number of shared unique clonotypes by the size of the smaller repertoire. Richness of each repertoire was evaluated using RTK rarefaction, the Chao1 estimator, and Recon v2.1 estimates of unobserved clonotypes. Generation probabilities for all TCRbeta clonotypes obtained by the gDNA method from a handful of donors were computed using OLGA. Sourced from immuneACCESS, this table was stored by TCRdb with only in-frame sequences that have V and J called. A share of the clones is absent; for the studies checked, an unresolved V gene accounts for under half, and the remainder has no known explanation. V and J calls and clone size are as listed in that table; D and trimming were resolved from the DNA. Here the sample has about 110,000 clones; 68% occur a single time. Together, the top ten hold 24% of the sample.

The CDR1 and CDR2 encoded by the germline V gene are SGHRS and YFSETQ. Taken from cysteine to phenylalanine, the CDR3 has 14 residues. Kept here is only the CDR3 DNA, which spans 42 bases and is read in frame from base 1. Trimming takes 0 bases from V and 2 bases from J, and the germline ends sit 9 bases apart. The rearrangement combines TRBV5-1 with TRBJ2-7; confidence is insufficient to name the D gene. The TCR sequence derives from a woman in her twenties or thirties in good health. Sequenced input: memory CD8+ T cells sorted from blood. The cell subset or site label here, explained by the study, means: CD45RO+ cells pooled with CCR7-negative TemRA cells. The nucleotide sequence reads TGCGCCAGCAGCTTGGAGACTTATGCCTACGAGCAGTACTTC. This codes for CASSLETYAYEQYF.